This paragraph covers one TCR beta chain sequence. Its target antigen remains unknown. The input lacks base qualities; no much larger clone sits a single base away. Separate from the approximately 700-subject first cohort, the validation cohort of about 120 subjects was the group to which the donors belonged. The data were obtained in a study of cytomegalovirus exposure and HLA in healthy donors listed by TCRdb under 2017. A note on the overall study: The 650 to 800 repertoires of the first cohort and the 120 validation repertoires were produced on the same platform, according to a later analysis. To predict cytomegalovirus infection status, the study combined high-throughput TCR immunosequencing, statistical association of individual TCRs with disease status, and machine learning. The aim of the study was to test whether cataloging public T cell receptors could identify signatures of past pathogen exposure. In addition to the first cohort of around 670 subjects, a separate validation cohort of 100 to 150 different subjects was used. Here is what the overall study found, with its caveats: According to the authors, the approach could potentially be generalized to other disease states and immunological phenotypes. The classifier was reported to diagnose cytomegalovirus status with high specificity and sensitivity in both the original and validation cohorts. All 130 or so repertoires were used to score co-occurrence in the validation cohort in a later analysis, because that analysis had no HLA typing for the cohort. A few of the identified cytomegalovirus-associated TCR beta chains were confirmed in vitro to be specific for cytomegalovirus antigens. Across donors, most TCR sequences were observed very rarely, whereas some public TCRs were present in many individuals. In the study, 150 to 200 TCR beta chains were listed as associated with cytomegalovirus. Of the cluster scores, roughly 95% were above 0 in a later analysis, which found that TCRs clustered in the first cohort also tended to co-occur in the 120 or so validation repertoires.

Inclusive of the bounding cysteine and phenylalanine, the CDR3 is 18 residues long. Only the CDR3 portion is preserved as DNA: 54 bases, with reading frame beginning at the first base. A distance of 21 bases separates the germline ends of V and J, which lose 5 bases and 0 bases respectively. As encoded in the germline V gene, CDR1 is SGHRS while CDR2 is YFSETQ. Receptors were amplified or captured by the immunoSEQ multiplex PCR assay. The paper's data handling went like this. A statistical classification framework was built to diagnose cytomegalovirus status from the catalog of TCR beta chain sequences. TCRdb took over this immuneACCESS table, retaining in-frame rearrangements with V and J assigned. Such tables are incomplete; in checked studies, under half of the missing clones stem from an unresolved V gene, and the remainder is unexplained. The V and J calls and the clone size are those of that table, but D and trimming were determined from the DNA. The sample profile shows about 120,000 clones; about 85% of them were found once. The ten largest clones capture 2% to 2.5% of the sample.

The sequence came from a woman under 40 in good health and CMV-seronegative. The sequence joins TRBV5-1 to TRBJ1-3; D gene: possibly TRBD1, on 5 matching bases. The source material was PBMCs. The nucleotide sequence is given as TGCGCCAGCAGATTTGGGGCAGCTCAAACCAACTCTGGAAACACCATATATTTT. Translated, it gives CASRFGAAQTNSGNTIYF.